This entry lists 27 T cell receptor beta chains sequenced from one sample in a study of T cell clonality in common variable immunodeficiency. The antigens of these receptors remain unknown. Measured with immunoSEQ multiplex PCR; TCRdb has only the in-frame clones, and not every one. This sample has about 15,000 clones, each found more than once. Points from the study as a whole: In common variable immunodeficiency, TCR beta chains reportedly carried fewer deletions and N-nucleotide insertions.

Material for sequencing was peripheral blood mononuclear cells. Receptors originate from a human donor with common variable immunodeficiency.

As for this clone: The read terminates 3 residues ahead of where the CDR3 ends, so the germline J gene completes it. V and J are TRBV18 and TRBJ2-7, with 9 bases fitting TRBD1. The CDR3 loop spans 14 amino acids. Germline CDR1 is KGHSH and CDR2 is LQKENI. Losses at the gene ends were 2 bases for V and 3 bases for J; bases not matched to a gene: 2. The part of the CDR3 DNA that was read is TGTGCCAGCTCACCAGCGGGACAGGGCTACGAG. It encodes CASSPAGQGYE. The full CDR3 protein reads CASSPAGQGYEQYF. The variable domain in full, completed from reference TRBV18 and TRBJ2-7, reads NAGVMQNPRHLVRRRGQEARLRCSPMKGHSHVYWYRQLPEEGLKFMVYLQKENIIDESGMPKERFSAEFPKEGPSILRIQQVVRGDSAAYFCASSPAGQGYEQYFGPGTRLTVT.

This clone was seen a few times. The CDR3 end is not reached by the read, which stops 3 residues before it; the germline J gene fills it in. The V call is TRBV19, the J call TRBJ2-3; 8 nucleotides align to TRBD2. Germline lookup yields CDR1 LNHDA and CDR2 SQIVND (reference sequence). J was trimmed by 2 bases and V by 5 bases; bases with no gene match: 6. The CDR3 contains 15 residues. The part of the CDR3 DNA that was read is TGTGCCAGTAGTCTGGCTAGCGGGCACACAGATACG. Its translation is CASSLASGHTDT. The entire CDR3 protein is CASSLASGHTDTQYF. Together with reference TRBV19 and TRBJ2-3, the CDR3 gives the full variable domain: DGGITQSPKYLFRKEGQNVTLSCEQNLNHDAMYWYRQDPGQGLRLIYYSQIVNDFQKGDIAEGYSVSREKKESFPLTVTSAQKNPTAFYLCASSLASGHTDTQYFGPGTRLTVL.

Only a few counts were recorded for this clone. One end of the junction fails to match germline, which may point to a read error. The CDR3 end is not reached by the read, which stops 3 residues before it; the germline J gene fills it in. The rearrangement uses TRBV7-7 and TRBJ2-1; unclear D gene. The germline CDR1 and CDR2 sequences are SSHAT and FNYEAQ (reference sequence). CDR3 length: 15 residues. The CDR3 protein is CASSKTGSSYNEQFF. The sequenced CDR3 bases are TGTGCTAGCAGCAAGACTGGAAGCTCCTACAATGAG.

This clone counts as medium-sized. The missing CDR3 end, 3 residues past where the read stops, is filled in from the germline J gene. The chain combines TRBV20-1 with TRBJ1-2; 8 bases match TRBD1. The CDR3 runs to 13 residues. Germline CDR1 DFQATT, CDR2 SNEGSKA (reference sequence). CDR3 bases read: TGCAGTGCTAGCCTGACAGGGGTGGGGGGC. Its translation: CSASLTGVGG. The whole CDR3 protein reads CSASLTGVGGYTF.

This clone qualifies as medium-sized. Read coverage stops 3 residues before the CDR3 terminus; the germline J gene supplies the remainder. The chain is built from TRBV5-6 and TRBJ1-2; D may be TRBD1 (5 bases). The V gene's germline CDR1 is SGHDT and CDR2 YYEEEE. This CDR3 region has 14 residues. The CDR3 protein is CASSLGAGPGGYTF. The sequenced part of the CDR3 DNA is TGTGCCAGCAGCTTGGGGGCAGGGCCGGGAGGC.

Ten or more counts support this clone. The sequenced CDR3 bases are TGTGCCAGTAGCCAAGGGGGGGCCTCCTACAATGAG. It yields the protein CASSQGGASYNE. The whole CDR3 reads CASSQGGASYNEQFF. The chain uses TRBV19 and TRBJ2-1, with D maybe TRBD2 (7 bases). The read gets to within 3 residues of the CDR3 end, and the germline J gene fills in the rest. V was shortened by 6 bases and J by 0 bases, with 12 bases between the two germline ends. The CDR3 consists of 15 residues. Germline-derived CDR1 and CDR2 are LNHDA and SQIVND (reference sequence).

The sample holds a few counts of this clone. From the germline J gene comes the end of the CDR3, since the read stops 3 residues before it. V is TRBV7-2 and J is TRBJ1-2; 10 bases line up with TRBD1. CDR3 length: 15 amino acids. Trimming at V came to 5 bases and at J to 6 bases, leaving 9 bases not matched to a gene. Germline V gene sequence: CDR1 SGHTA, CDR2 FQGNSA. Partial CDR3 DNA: TGTGCCAGCAGCAGAGACAGGGGGCTCTTTAATGGC. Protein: CASSRDRGLFNG. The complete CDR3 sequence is CASSRDRGLFNGYTF. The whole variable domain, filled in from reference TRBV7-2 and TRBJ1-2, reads GAGVSQSPSNKVTEKGKDVELRCDPISGHTALYWYRQSLGQGLEFLIYFQGNSAPDKSGLPSDRFSAERTGGSVSTLTIQRTQQEDSAVYLCASSRDRGLFNGYTFGSGTRLTVV.

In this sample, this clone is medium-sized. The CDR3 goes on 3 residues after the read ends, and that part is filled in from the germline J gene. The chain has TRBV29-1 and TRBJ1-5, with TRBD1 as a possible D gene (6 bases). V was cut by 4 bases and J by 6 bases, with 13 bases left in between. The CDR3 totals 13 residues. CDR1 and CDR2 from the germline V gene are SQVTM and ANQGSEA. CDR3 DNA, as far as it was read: TGCAGCGTTGGGGCAGGGGTTGGTCAGCCC. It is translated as CSVGAGVGQP. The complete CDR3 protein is CSVGAGVGQPQHF.

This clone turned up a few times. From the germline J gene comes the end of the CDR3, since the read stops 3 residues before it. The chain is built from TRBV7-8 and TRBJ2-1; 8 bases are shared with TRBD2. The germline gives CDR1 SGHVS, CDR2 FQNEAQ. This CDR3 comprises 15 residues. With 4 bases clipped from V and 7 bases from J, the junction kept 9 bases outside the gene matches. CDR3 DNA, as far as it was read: TGTGCCAGCAGCTCCATAGCGGGAAGGCTAAATGAG. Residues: CASSSIAGRLNE. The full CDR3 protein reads CASSSIAGRLNEQFF.

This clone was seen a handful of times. The CDR3 loop is CASSETSLDSYNEQFF. Partial CDR3 DNA: TGTGCCAGTAGTGAGACTAGCCTCGACTCCTACAATGAG. The chain uses TRBV19 and TRBJ2-1, with 7 bases lining up with TRBD2. The read stops 3 residues short of the end of the CDR3; the missing end is completed from the germline J gene. Losses at the gene ends were 5 bases for V and 0 bases for J; bases not matched to a gene: 7. The CDR3 runs to 16 residues. The germline V gene has CDR1 LNHDA and CDR2 SQIVND (reference sequence).

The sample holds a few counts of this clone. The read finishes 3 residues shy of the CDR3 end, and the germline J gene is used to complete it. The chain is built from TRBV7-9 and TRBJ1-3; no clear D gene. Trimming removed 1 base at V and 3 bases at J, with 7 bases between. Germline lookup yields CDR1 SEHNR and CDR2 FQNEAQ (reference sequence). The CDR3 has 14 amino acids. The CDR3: CASSLGRYGNTIYF. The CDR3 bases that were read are TGTGCCAGCAGCTTAGGCAGATATGGAAACACC.

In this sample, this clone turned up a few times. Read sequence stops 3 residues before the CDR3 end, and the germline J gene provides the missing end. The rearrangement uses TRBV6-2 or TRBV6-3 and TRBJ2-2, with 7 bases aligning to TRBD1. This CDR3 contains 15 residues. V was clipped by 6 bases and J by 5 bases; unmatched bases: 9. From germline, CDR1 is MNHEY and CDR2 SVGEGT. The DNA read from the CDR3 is TGTGCCAGCAGATATGGGGACAGAAGGACCGGGGAG. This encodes CASRYGDRRTGE. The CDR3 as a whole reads CASRYGDRRTGELFF.

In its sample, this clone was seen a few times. The CDR3 bases that were read are TGTGCCAGCAGCTTAACGTTAACACCTCAGGATGAG. Translation: CASSLTLTPQDE. The entire CDR3 sequence reads CASSLTLTPQDEQFF. The V gene is TRBV7-3, the J gene TRBJ2-1; the D is unclear. The CDR3 is cut off 3 residues early in the read; its end comes from the germline J gene. This CDR3 has 15 residues. The germline gives CDR1 SGHTA, CDR2 FQGTGA. The V gene lost 0 bases and the J gene lost 8 bases, with 14 bases spanning the gap.

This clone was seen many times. The CDR3 reads CSASGTDTQYF. The CDR3 DNA, read in part, is TGCAGTGCTAGCGGCACAGATACG. The genes are TRBV20-1 and TRBJ2-3; no reliable D call. The DNA ends 3 residues before the CDR3 does, and the rest of the CDR3 is filled in from the germline J gene. Between the trimmed V and J ends, which lost 3 bases and 1 base, there was a span of 2 bases. The CDR3 runs to 11 residues. Germline loops: CDR1 DFQATT, CDR2 SNEGSKA (reference sequence).

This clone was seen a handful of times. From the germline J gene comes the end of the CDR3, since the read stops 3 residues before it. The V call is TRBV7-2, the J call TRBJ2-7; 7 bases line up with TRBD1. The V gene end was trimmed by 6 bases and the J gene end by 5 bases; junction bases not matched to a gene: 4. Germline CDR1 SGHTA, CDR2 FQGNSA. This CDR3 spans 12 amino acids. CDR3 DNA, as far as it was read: TGTGCCAGCAGTGACAGGGTCCACGAG. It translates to CASSDRVHE. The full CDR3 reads CASSDRVHEQYF.

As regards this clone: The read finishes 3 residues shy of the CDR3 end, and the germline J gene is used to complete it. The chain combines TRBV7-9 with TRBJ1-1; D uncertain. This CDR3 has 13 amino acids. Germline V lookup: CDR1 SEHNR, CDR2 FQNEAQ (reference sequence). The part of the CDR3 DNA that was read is TGTGCCAGCAGCTTAGGAGAGGGCCGGGAA. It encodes CASSLGEGRE. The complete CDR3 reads CASSLGEGREAFF.

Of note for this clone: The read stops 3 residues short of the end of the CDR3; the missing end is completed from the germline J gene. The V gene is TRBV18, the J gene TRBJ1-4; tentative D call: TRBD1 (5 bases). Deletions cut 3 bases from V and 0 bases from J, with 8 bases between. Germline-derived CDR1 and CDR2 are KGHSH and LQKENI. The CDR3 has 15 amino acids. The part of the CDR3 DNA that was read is TGTGCCAGCTCACCTAGGGGTGCAACTAATGAAAAA. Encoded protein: CASSPRGATNEK. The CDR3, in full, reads CASSPRGATNEKLFF.

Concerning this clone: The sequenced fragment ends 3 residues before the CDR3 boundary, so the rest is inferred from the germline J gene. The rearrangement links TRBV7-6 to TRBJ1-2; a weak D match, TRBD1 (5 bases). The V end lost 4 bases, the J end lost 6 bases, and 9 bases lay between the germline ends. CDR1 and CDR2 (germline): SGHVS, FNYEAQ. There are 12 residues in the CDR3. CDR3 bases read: TGTGCCAGCAGCTCAGGGTTTGATGGC. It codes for CASSSGFDG. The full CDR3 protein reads CASSSGFDGYTF.

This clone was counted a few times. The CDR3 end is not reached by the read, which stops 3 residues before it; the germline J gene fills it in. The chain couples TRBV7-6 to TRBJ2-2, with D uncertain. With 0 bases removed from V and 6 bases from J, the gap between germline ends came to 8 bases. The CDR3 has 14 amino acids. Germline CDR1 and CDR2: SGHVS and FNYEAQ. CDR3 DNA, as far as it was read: TGTGCCAGCAGCTTAGCTACTTTCCCCGGGGAG. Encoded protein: CASSLATFPGE. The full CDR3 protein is CASSLATFPGELFF.

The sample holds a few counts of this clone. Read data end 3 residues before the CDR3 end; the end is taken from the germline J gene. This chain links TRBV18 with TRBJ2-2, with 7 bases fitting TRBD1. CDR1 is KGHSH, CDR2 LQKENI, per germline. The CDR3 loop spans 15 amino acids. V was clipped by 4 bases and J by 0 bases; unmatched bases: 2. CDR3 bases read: TGTGCCAGCTCACGCCAGGGGGCGAACACCGGGGAG. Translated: CASSRQGANTGE. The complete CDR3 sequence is CASSRQGANTGELFF.

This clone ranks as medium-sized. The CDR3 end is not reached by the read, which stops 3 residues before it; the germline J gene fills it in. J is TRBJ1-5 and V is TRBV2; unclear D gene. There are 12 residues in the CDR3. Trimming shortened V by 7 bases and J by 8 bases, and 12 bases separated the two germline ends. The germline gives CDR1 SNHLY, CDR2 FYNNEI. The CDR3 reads CASNAGFEPQHF. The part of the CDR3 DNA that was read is TGTGCCAGCAATGCAGGTTTTGAGCCC.

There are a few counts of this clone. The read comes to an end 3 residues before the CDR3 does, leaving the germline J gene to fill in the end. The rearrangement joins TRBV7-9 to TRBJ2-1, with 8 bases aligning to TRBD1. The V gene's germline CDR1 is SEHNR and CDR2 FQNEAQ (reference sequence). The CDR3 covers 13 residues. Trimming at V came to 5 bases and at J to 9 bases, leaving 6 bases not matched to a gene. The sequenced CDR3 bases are TGTGCCAGCAGCCGAGGGACAGGCTCTGAG. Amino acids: CASSRGTGSE. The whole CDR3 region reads CASSRGTGSEQFF.

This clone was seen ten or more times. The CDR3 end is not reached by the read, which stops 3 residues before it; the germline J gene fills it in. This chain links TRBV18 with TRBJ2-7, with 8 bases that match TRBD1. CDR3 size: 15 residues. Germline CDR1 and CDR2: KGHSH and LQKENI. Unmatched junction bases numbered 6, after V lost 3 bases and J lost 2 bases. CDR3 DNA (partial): TGTGCCAGCTCACCTAGGACAGGGTCAACCTACGAG. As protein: CASSPRTGSTYE. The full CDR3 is CASSPRTGSTYEQYF.

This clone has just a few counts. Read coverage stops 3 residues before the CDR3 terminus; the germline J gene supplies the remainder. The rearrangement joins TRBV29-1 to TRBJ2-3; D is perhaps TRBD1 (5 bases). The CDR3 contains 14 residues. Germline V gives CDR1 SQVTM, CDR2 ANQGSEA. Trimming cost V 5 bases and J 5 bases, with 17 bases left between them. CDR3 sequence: CSVRQSLKGDTQYF. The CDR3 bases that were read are TGCAGCGTTAGACAGTCCCTTAAGGGAGATACG.

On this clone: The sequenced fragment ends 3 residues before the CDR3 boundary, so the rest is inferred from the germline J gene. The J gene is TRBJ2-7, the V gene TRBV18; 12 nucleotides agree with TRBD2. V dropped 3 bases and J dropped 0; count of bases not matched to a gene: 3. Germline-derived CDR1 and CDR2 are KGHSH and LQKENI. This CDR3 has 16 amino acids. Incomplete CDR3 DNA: TGTGCCAGCTCACCTCGGACTAGCGGGGACTCCTACGAG. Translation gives CASSPRTSGDSYE. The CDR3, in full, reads CASSPRTSGDSYEQYF. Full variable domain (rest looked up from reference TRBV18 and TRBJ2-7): NAGVMQNPRHLVRRRGQEARLRCSPMKGHSHVYWYRQLPEEGLKFMVYLQKENIIDESGMPKERFSAEFPKEGPSILRIQQVVRGDSAAYFCASSPRTSGDSYEQYFGPGTRLTVT.

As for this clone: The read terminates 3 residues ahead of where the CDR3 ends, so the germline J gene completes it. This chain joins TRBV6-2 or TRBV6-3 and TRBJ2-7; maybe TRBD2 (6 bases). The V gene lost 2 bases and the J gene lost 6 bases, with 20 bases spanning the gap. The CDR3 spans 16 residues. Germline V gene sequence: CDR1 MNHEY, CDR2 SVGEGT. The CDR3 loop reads CASSYGGGVFGGEQYF. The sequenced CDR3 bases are TGTGCCAGCAGTTACGGTGGCGGGGTATTTGGTGGCGAG.

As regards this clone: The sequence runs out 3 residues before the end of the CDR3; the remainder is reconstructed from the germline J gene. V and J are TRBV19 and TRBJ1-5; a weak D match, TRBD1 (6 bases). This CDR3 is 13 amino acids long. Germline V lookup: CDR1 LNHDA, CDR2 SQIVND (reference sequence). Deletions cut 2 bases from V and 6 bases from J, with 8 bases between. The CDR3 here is CASSITDSQPQHF. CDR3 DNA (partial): TGTGCCAGTAGTATAACGGACAGTCAGCCC.